This T cell receptor beta chain was sequenced in a study of identical twins. Using its own MiXCR run on the 5' RACE reads, TCRdb lists one record per CDR3 protein. The repertoire holds hundreds of thousands of distinct CDR3 sequences, with around 20% as singletons. This clonotype was counted a few times. The germline V gene encodes CDR1 SGHDT and CDR2 YYEEEE. This CDR3 has 15 residues. The V and J ends lost 1 base and 1 base respectively, with 11 bases between them. These data were also filed under a second study, of T cells expressing NK-cell markers.

The origin of this receptor is a woman aged 18-29 years in good health. Specimen: PBMCs. This sequence joins TRBV5-6 and TRBJ1-1; D unresolved. The CDR3 loop is CASSLLRRRNTEAFF. The CDR3 coding sequence is TGTGCCAGCAGCTTGTTACGGAGGAGGAACACTGAAGCTTTCTTT.